The 26 T cell receptor beta chains presented below share a single source sample, sequenced in a study of sequential checkpoint blockade in melanoma. The assay was immunoSEQ multiplex PCR, and TCRdb's table has in-frame clones only and misses some. The sample includes more than 15,000 clones, 55% to 80% of them seen just once. Treatment defined: randomized to nivolumab then ipilimumab (arm A) or the reverse (arm B). The starting material was CD8+ T cells sorted from blood (inferred from file names), obtained from a patient given nivolumab and ipilimumab in sequence. The receptors here all came from a human donor with melanoma.

The table lists this clone with a count of one. This chain connects TRBV19 to TRBJ1-3; 8 bases fit TRBD1. CDR1 and CDR2 from the germline V gene are LNHDA and SQIVND (reference sequence). V lost 0 bases, J lost 0 bases, and 7 bases stayed unmatched. The CDR3 runs 18 residues. CDR3 in amino acids: CASSIDPTGDYSGNTIYF. In DNA, the CDR3 is TGTGCCAGTAGTATAGATCCGACAGGGGATTACTCTGGAAACACCATATATTTT. Full variable domain (missing parts from reference TRBV19 and TRBJ1-3): DGGITQSPKYLFRKEGQNVTLSCEQNLNHDAMYWYRQDPGQGLRLIYYSQIVNDFQKGDIAEGYSVSREKKESFPLTVTSAQKNPTAFYLCASSIDPTGDYSGNTIYFGEGSWLTVV.

The chain carries TRBV7-2 and TRBJ1-2; TRBD1 aligns across 8 bases. V dropped 1 base and J dropped 6; count of bases not matched to a gene: 1. The V gene's germline CDR1 is SGHTA and CDR2 FQGNSA. The length of the CDR3 is 13 residues. DNA for the CDR3: TGTGCCAGCAGCTTAGACAGGGGGGATGGCTACACCTTC. Protein: CASSLDRGDGYTF.

The V and J genes are TRBV27 and TRBJ2-7; tentatively, D is TRBD1 (5 bases). The CDR3 is made up of 14 amino acids. Germline V CDR1 and CDR2: MNHEY, SMNVEV (reference sequence). Between the trimmed V and J ends, which lost 3 bases and 2 bases, there was a span of 11 bases. CDR3 DNA sequence: TGTGCCAGCAGTTTCGTGGCAGGGACCTACGAGCAGTACTTC. It encodes CASSFVAGTYEQYF.

This clone is medium-sized in the sample. The genes are TRBV5-1 and TRBJ1-2; 7 bases line up with TRBD1. This CDR3 comprises 13 residues. Germline assignment: CDR1 SGHRS and CDR2 YFSETQ. Trimming cost V 4 bases and J 4 bases; bases outside gene matches: 4. The CDR3 coding sequence is TGCGCCAGCAGCCCCGGGACAGTCTATGGCTACACCTTC. Translating gives CASSPGTVYGYTF.

The V call is TRBV19, the J call TRBJ2-7; 11 bases agree with TRBD1. Germline values: CDR1 LNHDA, CDR2 SQIVND (reference sequence). With V trimmed by 5 bases and J by 4 bases, 4 bases remained unmatched. The CDR3 loop spans 14 amino acids. The DNA for the CDR3 is TGTGCCAGTAGTTTCCGGGACAGGGGGTACGAGCAGTACTTC. This gives the protein CASSFRDRGYEQYF.

The count of this clone is one. The chain carries TRBV6-6 and TRBJ2-7; TRBD1 aligns across 7 bases. The CDR3 has 14 amino acids. J gave up 5 bases and V 2 bases, and 6 bases lay outside the gene matches. Germline V gene lookup returns CDR1 MNHNY and CDR2 SVGAGI (reference sequence). CDR3 sequence reads: CASSYRGRGDEQYF. The CDR3 bases are TGTGCCAGCAGTTACAGGGGGCGCGGAGACGAGCAGTACTTC.

This clone is a singleton in its sample. V and J are TRBV28 and TRBJ1-4, with D maybe TRBD1 (6 bases). The length of the CDR3 is 13 residues. Germline assignment: CDR1 MDHEN and CDR2 SYDVKM. V was pared by 5 bases and J by 8 bases, with 12 bases between. CDR3 in DNA: TGTGCCAGCAGTCCGGACAGAAGGGAAAAACTGTTTTTT. Its translation: CASSPDRREKLFF.

The DNA for the CDR3 is TGTGCCAGCAGCTATTTTCGGGATTCGGCGTTCTTC. It codes for CASSYFRDSAFF. This chain joins TRBV13 and TRBJ2-1, with D tentatively TRBD2 (5 bases). The CDR3 sequence is 12 residues long. V was pared by 4 bases and J by 15 bases, with 16 bases between. CDR1 is PRHDT and CDR2 is FYEKMQ in the germline V gene (reference sequence).

CDR3 sequence reads: CASSLRLRGSTEAFF. As DNA, the CDR3 is TGTGCCAGCAGCTTACGCCTCAGGGGTTCCACTGAAGCTTTCTTT. The gene calls are TRBV7-2 and TRBJ1-1; perhaps TRBD1 as D (6 bases). Germline V gene lookup returns CDR1 SGHTA and CDR2 FQGNSA. Trimming shortened V by 2 bases and J by 4 bases, and 14 bases separated the two germline ends. The CDR3 runs to 15 residues.

The chain joins TRBV7-3 to TRBJ2-7, with 7 bases aligning to TRBD1. Germline loops: CDR1 SGHTA, CDR2 FQGTGA. The CDR3 is 15 amino acids. V trimming: 0 bases; J trimming: 4 bases; junction bases outside the gene matches: 6. DNA of the CDR3: TGTGCCAGCAGCTTAACAGGGGGCCCTATGTACGAGCAGTACTTC. Its translation is CASSLTGGPMYEQYF.

The chain links TRBV27 to TRBJ1-5, with a tentative D call TRBD1 (5 bases). V dropped 4 bases and J dropped 2 bases, with 18 bases sitting between them. Germline V gene sequence: CDR1 MNHEY, CDR2 SMNVEV (reference sequence). This CDR3 contains 17 residues. CDR3 DNA: TGTGCCAGCAGTTCTCGGACACTCCTCATGGGCAATCAGCCCCAGCATTTT. Its translation: CASSSRTLLMGNQPQHF.

This chain joins TRBV19 and TRBJ1-6; D unclear. The CDR3 totals 14 residues. Trimming took off 3 bases at V and 9 bases at J, with 12 bases between the two ends. Germline assignment: CDR1 LNHDA and CDR2 SQIVND (reference sequence). The CDR3 nucleotides read TGTGCCAGTAGTATGAAGACTTATGGTTCACCCCTCCACTTT. This translates into CASSMKTYGSPLHF.

The chain has TRBV6-5 and TRBJ2-7; 7 bases align to TRBD1. CDR1 MNHEY and CDR2 SVGAGI come from the germline V gene. CDR3 length: 13 residues. V shed 5 bases and J 5 bases; nucleotides not matched to a gene: 6. DNA of the CDR3: TGTGCCAGCAGTGAATTAGACAGGGACGAGCAGTACTTC. It translates to CASSELDRDEQYF.

The table lists this clone with a count of one. The J gene is TRBJ2-6, the V gene TRBV19; D ambiguous. Deletions cut 1 base from V and 4 bases from J, with 8 bases between. The CDR3 contains 15 residues. CDR1 LNHDA and CDR2 SQIVND come from the germline V gene (reference sequence). The CDR3 DNA is TGTGCCAGTAGTATAGCGAGCTCGGGGGCCAACGTCCTGACTTTC. Translation gives CASSIASSGANVLTF.

The gene calls are TRBV27 and TRBJ2-6; 8 bases are a match to TRBD1. V dropped 5 bases and J dropped 2; count of bases not matched to a gene: 11. This CDR3 contains 18 residues. Germline V gene lookup returns CDR1 MNHEY and CDR2 SMNVEV (reference sequence). CDR3 sequence reads: CASSPAPDREAGANVLTF. The CDR3 DNA is TGTGCCAGCAGTCCCGCCCCGGACAGGGAAGCTGGGGCCAACGTCCTGACTTTC.

This clone was counted a few times. The chain joins TRBV6-5 to TRBJ1-5, with TRBD1 matching over 11 bases. Germline V gives CDR1 MNHEY, CDR2 SVGAGI. This CDR3 has 14 residues. With V trimmed by 11 bases and J by 7 bases, 10 bases remained unmatched. CDR3 sequence: CAARDRGYLQPQHF. The CDR3 nucleotides read TGTGCCGCCCGGGACAGGGGGTACTTACAGCCCCAGCATTTT.

V and J are TRBV7-6 and TRBJ1-2; possibly TRBD1 for D (6 bases). CDR3 size: 15 residues. Trimming stripped 5 bases from V and 3 bases from J, with 16 bases between. Germline lookup yields CDR1 SGHVS and CDR2 FNYEAQ. The CDR3 protein is CASSPVGGRDYGYTF. In nucleotides, the CDR3 is TGTGCCAGCAGCCCCGTCGGGGGGCGCGACTATGGCTACACCTTC.

CDR3 region: CASSLGDRASTDTQYF. DNA of the CDR3: TGTGCCAGCAGCTTAGGGGACAGAGCTAGCACAGATACGCAGTATTTT. The chain has TRBV13 and TRBJ2-3, with D perhaps matching TRBD1 (6 bases). The CDR3 has 16 residues. Germline V CDR1 and CDR2: PRHDT, FYEKMQ (reference sequence). Trimming removed 0 bases from V and 0 bases from J, with 10 bases in between.

V usage is TRBV27 and J usage is TRBJ1-1; 8 nucleotides line up with TRBD1. The V and J ends lost 6 bases and 5 bases, in that order; junction bases with no gene match: 8. Germline CDR1 reads MNHEY; CDR2 reads SMNVEV (reference sequence). This CDR3 comprises 14 residues. The CDR3, as DNA: TGTGCCAGCAGAGACAGGGGTAGGGGTACTGAAGCTTTCTTT. It specifies CASRDRGRGTEAFF.

The chain recombines TRBV27 with TRBJ2-3, with TRBD2 matching 15 bases. Germline V lookup: CDR1 MNHEY, CDR2 SMNVEV (reference sequence). With V trimmed by 0 bases and J by 3 bases, 4 bases remained unmatched. CDR3 length equals 18 residues. CDR3 nucleotide sequence: TGTGCCAGCAGTTTATCGGGACTAGCGGGAGGAGCGACAGATACGCAGTATTTT. It encodes CASSLSGLAGGATDTQYF.

This clone was detected a few times. The rearrangement uses TRBV11-2 and TRBJ2-7, with 12 nucleotides matching TRBD1. CDR1 SGHAT and CDR2 FQNNGV come from the germline V gene. The V segment lost 1 base and the J segment 0 bases; nucleotides outside the gene matches: 7. The CDR3 is 18 amino acids. Here the CDR3 DNA reads TGTGCCAGCAGCTTAGCCGGGACAGGGGGCCTGTTCTCCTACGAGCAGTACTTC. Its translation is CASSLAGTGGLFSYEQYF. Variable domain in full (rest from reference TRBV11-2 and TRBJ2-7): EAGVAQSPRYKIIEKRQSVAFWCNPISGHATLYWYQQILGQGPKLLIQFQNNGVVDDSQLPKDRFSAERLKGVDSTLKIQPAKLEDSAVYLCASSLAGTGGLFSYEQYFGPGTRLTVT.

In its sample, this clone was seen once. CDR3 sequence: CASSLVWHEQFF. CDR3 sequence (DNA): TGCGCCAGCAGCTTGGTTTGGCATGAGCAGTTCTTC. The chain carries TRBV5-1 and TRBJ2-1, with D uncertain. V lost 0 bases and J 8 bases, leaving 6 bases between the germline ends. In germline, CDR1 is SGHRS, CDR2 YFSETQ. The CDR3 consists of 12 residues.

V usage is TRBV2 and J usage is TRBJ1-1; D may be TRBD1 (5 bases). The V gene's germline CDR1 is SNHLY and CDR2 FYNNEI. The CDR3 spans 13 residues. V was shortened by 1 base and J by 5 bases, with 8 bases between the two germline ends. The CDR3 DNA reads as TGTGCCAGCAGTGAAGGGGGGGGTACTGAAGCTTTCTTT. Its protein is CASSEGGGTEAFF.

This chain joins TRBV11-2 and TRBJ2-7, with 9 positions matching TRBD2. Germline CDR1 reads SGHAT; CDR2 reads FQNNGV. The CDR3 runs 15 residues. Losses at the gene ends were 0 bases for V and 5 bases for J; bases not matched to a gene: 5. This chain's CDR3 is CASSLELAGAHEQYF. The CDR3 DNA reads as TGTGCCAGCAGCTTAGAATTAGCGGGAGCCCACGAGCAGTACTTC.

The genes are TRBV19 and TRBJ2-7; maybe TRBD1 (6 bases). V was pared by 9 bases and J by 0 bases, with 9 bases between. Germline CDR1 reads LNHDA; CDR2 reads SQIVND (reference sequence). The CDR3 loop spans 12 amino acids. The CDR3: CASGQTSYEQYF. The CDR3 coding sequence is TGTGCCAGCGGACAGACCTCCTACGAGCAGTACTTC. Drawing the rest from reference TRBV19 and TRBJ2-7, the complete variable domain is DGGITQSPKYLFRKEGQNVTLSCEQNLNHDAMYWYRQDPGQGLRLIYYSQIVNDFQKGDIAEGYSVSREKKESFPLTVTSAQKNPTAFYLCASGQTSYEQYFGPGTRLTVT.

The CDR3 protein is CASSWGTTSTGEQYF. The CDR3 nucleotides are TGTGCCAGCAGCTGGGGGACTACTAGTACGGGCGAGCAGTACTTC. The chain is built from TRBV7-8 and TRBJ2-7, with TRBD2 matching over 7 bases. Germline V CDR1 and CDR2: SGHVS, FQNEAQ. The CDR3 is 15 amino acids. Trimming at V came to 4 bases and at J to 6 bases, leaving 12 bases not matched to a gene.